These 24 T cell receptor beta chains came from one sample sequenced in a study of blood T cell repertoires in COVID-19. Using immunoSEQ multiplex PCR, the repertoire was profiled, and TCRdb retains in-frame clones only, with some absent. The table records under 120,000 clones, roughly two thirds of them present only once. Specimen: peripheral blood. The receptors were gathered from a man aged 80 or over with acute or convalescent COVID-19.

The rearrangement uses TRBV5-6 and TRBJ1-4; D is possibly TRBD1 (6 bases). Per the germline V gene, CDR1 is SGHDT and CDR2 is YYEEEE. The CDR3 spans 15 residues. V was shortened by 3 bases and J by 8 bases, with 17 bases between the two germline ends. The CDR3 is CASSSTLRGGEKLFF. The CDR3 coding sequence is TGTGCCAGCAGCTCCACTCTCAGGGGAGGGGAAAAACTGTTTTTT.

The CDR3, as DNA: TGTGCCAGCAGCCAAGGGGTACTAGCGGACACAGATACGCAGTATTTT. Protein: CASSQGVLADTDTQYF. J is TRBJ2-3 and V is TRBV3-1 (or the pseudogene TRBV3-2); 8 bases agree with TRBD2. V lost 1 base to trimming and J lost 2 bases; unmatched junction nucleotides: 5. The CDR3 length is 16 residues. Germline CDR1 and CDR2: LGHDT and YNNKEL (reference sequence).

V usage is TRBV5-6 and J usage is TRBJ2-7; 9 bases agree with TRBD1. The junction had 4 bases not matched to a gene; V was cut back by 1 base and J by 5 bases. Germline CDR1 reads SGHDT; CDR2 reads YYEEEE. The CDR3 is 14 residues long. The CDR3 sequence: CASSLTGQGNEQYF. CDR3 coding DNA: TGTGCCAGCAGCTTGACCGGACAGGGGAACGAGCAGTACTTC.

This clone occurred once. The J gene is TRBJ2-7, the V gene TRBV6-2 or TRBV6-3; D unresolved. The CDR3 is 12 residues long. Germline V gives CDR1 MNHEY, CDR2 SVGEGT. V was cut by 4 bases and J by 3 bases, with 7 bases left in between. CDR3 bases: TGTGCCAGCAGTTTCAGCGTCTACGAGCAGTACTTC. This encodes CASSFSVYEQYF.

J is TRBJ1-2 and V is TRBV7-6; D remains ambiguous. This CDR3 comprises 11 residues. Germline CDR1 is SGHVS and CDR2 is FNYEAQ. Trimming took 5 bases from V and 3 from J, leaving 4 bases between them. The CDR3 DNA sequence: TGTGCCAGCAGCAGAGACTATGGCTACACCTTC. Translated, it gives CASSRDYGYTF.

This chain connects TRBV6-2 or TRBV6-3 to TRBJ1-1; 7 nucleotides agree with TRBD1. V gave up 2 bases and J gave up 4 bases; unmatched junction bases: 7. Germline V gene data show CDR1 as MNHEY and CDR2 as SVGEGT. The CDR3 is 15 amino acids. The CDR3 nucleotides are TGTGCCAGCAGTTACCCGATTCCAGGGGGCACTGAAGCTTTCTTT. Protein: CASSYPIPGGTEAFF.

The gene calls are TRBV7-3 and TRBJ2-3, with 7 bases matching TRBD2. Unmatched junction bases numbered 6, after V lost 5 bases and J lost 1 base. Germline V gene data show CDR1 as SGHTA and CDR2 as FQGTGA. This CDR3 region has 15 residues. The CDR3 loop is CASSPKRDGTDTQYF. The DNA for the CDR3 is TGTGCCAGCAGCCCCAAGCGGGACGGCACAGATACGCAGTATTTT.

The rearrangement joins TRBV27 to TRBJ2-1; the D gene is possibly TRBD2 (6 bases). Germline CDR1 is MNHEY and CDR2 is SMNVEV (reference sequence). V gave up 0 bases and J gave up 3 bases, with 21 bases separating them. This CDR3 has 19 residues. This chain's CDR3 is CASSLSPGGTLSFYNEQFF. The CDR3 nucleotides are TGTGCCAGCAGTTTATCTCCAGGAGGGACCCTATCCTTCTACAATGAGCAGTTCTTC.

The gene calls are TRBV3-1 (or the pseudogene TRBV3-2) and TRBJ1-1; no definite D call. The ends were cut back, 3 bases at V and 8 bases at J, with 7 bases in the middle. This CDR3 region has 11 residues. Germline-derived CDR1 and CDR2 are LGHDT and YNNKEL (reference sequence). The CDR3 bases are TGTGCCAGCAGCCAGTCGGGGGAAGCTTTCTTT. It encodes CASSQSGEAFF.

The chain uses TRBV27 and TRBJ2-1; TRBD2 is a possible D gene (5 bases). The CDR3 totals 18 residues. Trimming left V 7 bases short and J 0 bases short, with 22 bases between. CDR1 MNHEY and CDR2 SMNVEV come from the germline V gene (reference sequence). Here the CDR3 DNA reads TGTGCCAGCAAAACCCTAGCTGTAAATATAAGCTCCTACAATGAGCAGTTCTTC. This encodes CASKTLAVNISSYNEQFF.

This chain links TRBV7-2 with TRBJ1-1, with 7 bases fitting TRBD1. Trimming cost V 2 bases and J 8 bases; bases outside gene matches: 5. This CDR3 is 13 amino acids long. From germline, CDR1 is SGHTA and CDR2 FQGNSA. The CDR3 bases are TGTGCCAGCAGCTTATGGACAGGTCTAGAAGCTTTCTTT. Its translation is CASSLWTGLEAFF.

V and J are TRBV27 and TRBJ2-2; D gene unclear. Trimming shortened V by 3 bases and J by 0 bases, and 14 bases separated the two germline ends. This CDR3 has 17 amino acids. CDR1 is MNHEY, CDR2 SMNVEV, per germline (reference sequence). This CDR3 is CASSLTPRGANTGELFF. The CDR3, as DNA: TGTGCCAGCAGTTTGACCCCTCGCGGAGCGAACACCGGGGAGCTGTTTTTT.

The sample holds a few counts of this clone. The chain joins TRBV5-4 to TRBJ1-6; D might be TRBD1 (5 bases). The CDR3 length is 14 residues. In germline, CDR1 is SGHNT, CDR2 YYREEE (reference sequence). The V end was cut by 5 bases, the J end by 7 bases, with 13 bases between. CDR3 protein: CASRPSGANSPLHF. The CDR3, as DNA: TGTGCCAGCAGACCTTCTGGGGCAAATTCACCCCTCCACTTT.

This clone has only one observation. This sequence joins TRBV7-2 and TRBJ2-5, with TRBD2 as a possible D gene (6 bases). Germline V gene sequence: CDR1 SGHTA, CDR2 FQGNSA. The CDR3 length is 14 residues. Trimming pared 0 bases from V and 4 bases from J, leaving 9 bases between. The CDR3 reads CASSLARLGETQYF. The CDR3 bases are TGTGCCAGCAGCTTAGCGAGACTAGGAGAGACCCAGTACTTC.

The chain has TRBV7-9 and TRBJ2-3; the match to TRBD1 covers 8 bases. Trimming removed 5 bases from V and 4 bases from J; junction bases left unmatched: 8. This CDR3 is 15 amino acids long. Germline CDR1 is SEHNR and CDR2 is FQNEAQ (reference sequence). CDR3 nucleotides: TGTGCCAGCAGCGCCGGGACAGGCGGCCCAGATACGCAGTATTTT. Residues: CASSAGTGGPDTQYF.

The chain combines TRBV5-1 with TRBJ2-1, with 14 bases that match TRBD2. This CDR3 is built from 16 residues. Germline-derived CDR1 and CDR2 are SGHRS and YFSETQ. Trimming took 4 bases from V and 6 from J; bases not matched to a gene: 6. The CDR3, as DNA: TGCGCCAGCAGCACGGGACTAGCGGGAGAGGGCAATGAGCAGTTCTTC. It is translated as CASSTGLAGEGNEQFF. Full variable domain (missing parts from reference TRBV5-1 and TRBJ2-1): KAGVTQTPRYLIKTRGQQVTLSCSPISGHRSVSWYQQTPGQGLQFLFEYFSETQRNKGNFPGRFSGRQFSNSRSEMNVSTLELGDSALYLCASSTGLAGEGNEQFFGPGTRLTVL.

V is TRBV4-1 and J is TRBJ1-4; 10 bases match TRBD1. Germline CDR1 reads MGHRA; CDR2 reads YSYEKL. With 1 base clipped from V and 7 bases from J, the junction kept 6 bases outside the gene matches. The CDR3 is 16 amino acids. CDR3 DNA sequence: TGCGCCAGCAGCCAAGCCGACCGGACAGGGGGTGAAAAACTGTTTTTT. This codes for CASSQADRTGGEKLFF.

The chain has TRBV6-5 and TRBJ1-6; 9 nucleotides line up with TRBD1. The CDR3 runs 14 residues. The junction had 12 bases not matched to a gene; V was cut back by 11 bases and J by 10 bases. Germline assignment: CDR1 MNHEY and CDR2 SVGAGI. The CDR3 DNA sequence: TGTGCCGTGACCGGGACAGGGACCGACTCACCCCTCCACTTT. This sequence encodes CAVTGTGTDSPLHF.

The sample holds many counts of this clone. The chain recombines TRBV6-4 with TRBJ2-1, with 8 bases lining up with TRBD2. The CDR3 extends over 16 amino acids. The J segment lost 4 bases and the V segment lost 0 bases, leaving 5 bases of the junction unmatched. Germline V CDR1 and CDR2: MRHNA, SNTAGT. CDR3: CASSDSGLAGYNEQFF. Written as DNA, the CDR3 is TGTGCCAGCAGTGACTCCGGGCTAGCGGGTTACAATGAGCAGTTCTTC.

The chain links TRBV18 to TRBJ2-3; 13 positions agree with TRBD2. This CDR3 is built from 17 residues. Germline-derived CDR1 and CDR2 are KGHSH and LQKENI. J lost 5 bases, V lost 3 bases, and 8 bases had no gene match. CDR3 nucleotide sequence: TGTGCCAGCTCACCTGGACTAGCGGGAGCCTTCTTAGATACGCAGTATTTT. It translates to CASSPGLAGAFLDTQYF.

This clone was recorded only once. V and J are TRBV18 and TRBJ1-6; 7 nucleotides line up with TRBD1. V shed 1 base and J 7 bases; nucleotides not matched to a gene: 7. The CDR3 consists of 16 residues. Germline assignment: CDR1 KGHSH and CDR2 LQKENI. CDR3 coding DNA: TGTGCCAGCTCACCACTACCCCGGGACAGCAATTCACCCCTCCACTTT. This gives the protein CASSPLPRDSNSPLHF.

This clone was seen once. This chain uses TRBV2 with TRBJ2-3, with 7 bases fitting TRBD2. V was clipped by 7 bases and J by 2 bases; unmatched bases: 12. The CDR3 runs to 16 residues. Germline assignment: CDR1 SNHLY and CDR2 FYNNEI. CDR3 loop: CASKAGLAANTDTQYF. CDR3 nucleotide sequence: TGTGCCAGCAAGGCGGGGCTAGCGGCAAACACAGATACGCAGTATTTT.

The V and J genes are TRBV24-1 and TRBJ2-5; 14 nucleotides align to TRBD2. In germline, CDR1 is KGHDR, CDR2 SFDVKD. This CDR3 is 16 amino acids long. Losses at the gene ends were 4 bases for V and 4 bases for J; bases not matched to a gene: 4. The CDR3 region is CATSDPGTSGRETQYF. The CDR3 region has the DNA TGTGCCACCAGTGACCCGGGGACTAGCGGGAGAGAGACCCAGTACTTC.

This chain links TRBV2 with TRBJ2-2; 11 bases are shared with TRBD1. CDR1 is SNHLY and CDR2 is FYNNEI in the germline V gene. The CDR3 is 14 amino acids. Germline trimming cut 8 bases from V and 7 bases from J; bases unmatched to any gene: 6. Written as DNA, the CDR3 is TGTGCCAGCGGCGGACAGGGGGCGGACGGGGAGCTGTTTTTT. Protein sequence: CASGGQGADGELFF.